This T cell receptor beta chain was identified during a study of cytomegalovirus exposure and HLA in healthy donors. With V trimmed by 7 bases and J by 8 bases, 7 bases remained unmatched. The CDR3 is 14 residues long. Per the germline V gene, CDR1 is SNHLY and CDR2 is FYNNEI. Using immunoSEQ multiplex PCR, the repertoire was profiled, and TCRdb retains in-frame clones only, with some absent. The table has about 160,000 clones, about 95% seen once. Material: PBMCs. The clonotype comes from a woman younger than 30 in good health and CMV-seronegative. The genes are TRBV2 and TRBJ2-1, with 11 nucleotides matching TRBD2. CDR3 in amino acids: CASTPGLAVDEQFF. CDR3 bases: TGTGCCAGCACTCCGGGACTAGCGGTCGATGAGCAGTTCTTC.